Sequencing of this T cell receptor beta chain was carried out in a study of cytomegalovirus exposure and HLA in healthy donors. CDR3 length: 16 residues. Per the germline V gene, CDR1 is MNHNY and CDR2 is SVGAGI (reference sequence). The V end was cut by 11 bases, the J end by 1 base, with 20 bases between. 60 Vbeta and 13 Jbeta primers were used in PCR. Profiled with immunoSEQ multiplex PCR; TCRdb holds only in-frame clones, not every one. The table shows about 76,000 clones, with just over 70% occurring only once. Sequencing input: PBMCs. This receptor was taken from a man in his 60s in good health and CMV-seropositive. The rearrangement uses TRBV6-6 and TRBJ2-2; D might be TRBD1 (6 bases). For the CDR3, the DNA is TGTGCCCATCGGGTAAACGACAGGATGAACACCGGGGAGCTGTTTTTT. The encoded protein is CAHRVNDRMNTGELFF.